The next 5 T cell receptor beta chains were all read from a single sample in a study of glioma-infiltrating T cells. Using RNA template, CDR3s of TCR alpha and beta were amplified with iRepertoire arm-PCR. TCRdb re-called the multiplex PCR reads with MiXCR, one entry per CDR3 protein. Of 100,000 to 150,000 distinct CDR3 sequences listed, about 25% are singletons. Sequenced input: glioma tissue, nonneoplastic brain tissue, or PBMCs (not recorded which). These receptors all stem from a human donor with low-grade glioma or glioblastoma, undergoing nonglioma brain surgery, or in good health (not recorded which).

This clonotype has ten or more counts. This chain joins TRBV6-1 and TRBJ2-5, with 8 bases identical to TRBD2. This CDR3 is 14 amino acids long. CDR1 and CDR2 from the germline V gene are MNHNS and SASEGT. V was clipped by 5 bases and J by 7 bases; unmatched bases: 9. The CDR3 sequence: CASSQTLAGSTQYF. Here the CDR3 DNA reads TGTGCCAGCAGTCAAACCCTAGCGGGTTCGACCCAGTACTTC.

This chain joins TRBV5-1 and TRBJ1-6; TRBD1 is a possible D gene (5 bases). The V gene lost 5 bases and the J gene lost 7 bases, with 13 bases spanning the gap. The CDR3 covers 14 residues. Germline CDR1 reads SGHRS; CDR2 reads YFSETQ. The CDR3 DNA follows: TGCGCCAGCAGGGGGACGGGATTGAATTCACCCCTCCACTTT. Residues: CASRGTGLNSPLHF. Looking up the rest from reference TRBV5-1 and TRBJ1-6 gives the full variable domain: KAGVTQTPRYLIKTRGQQVTLSCSPISGHRSVSWYQQTPGQGLQFLFEYFSETQRNKGNFPGRFSGRQFSNSRSEMNVSTLELGDSALYLCASRGTGLNSPLHFGNGTRLTVT.

The rearrangement uses TRBV7-2 and TRBJ1-1; possible D gene TRBD1, 5 bases. CDR3 length equals 15 residues. With 6 bases removed from V and 1 base from J, the gap between germline ends came to 15 bases. Germline values: CDR1 SGHTA, CDR2 FQGNSA. In nucleotides, the CDR3 is TGTGCCAGCAGGTTGCCCGGGACGGAGAACACTGAAGCTTTCTTT. Translation: CASRLPGTENTEAFF.

This clonotype was counted between two and nine times. V gene TRBV20-1 combines with J gene TRBJ2-4, with 10 bases lining up with TRBD1. The V gene's germline CDR1 is DFQATT and CDR2 SNEGSKA (reference sequence). J gave up 1 base and V 3 bases, and 0 bases lay outside the gene matches. The CDR3 runs to 14 residues. The CDR3 nucleotides read TGCAGTGCTAGGGGACAGGGGGCCAAAAACATTCAGTACTTC. Protein product: CSARGQGAKNIQYF.

This clonotype came up a few times. The chain carries TRBV11-1 and TRBJ2-1, with 7 nucleotides matching TRBD1. This CDR3 has 13 residues. Germline CDR1 SGHAT, CDR2 FQDESV (reference sequence). Losses at the gene ends were 1 base for V and 9 bases for J; bases not matched to a gene: 3. The CDR3 protein is CASSLGPGGEQFF. CDR3 DNA sequence: TGTGCCAGCAGCTTAGGGCCAGGGGGTGAGCAGTTCTTC.